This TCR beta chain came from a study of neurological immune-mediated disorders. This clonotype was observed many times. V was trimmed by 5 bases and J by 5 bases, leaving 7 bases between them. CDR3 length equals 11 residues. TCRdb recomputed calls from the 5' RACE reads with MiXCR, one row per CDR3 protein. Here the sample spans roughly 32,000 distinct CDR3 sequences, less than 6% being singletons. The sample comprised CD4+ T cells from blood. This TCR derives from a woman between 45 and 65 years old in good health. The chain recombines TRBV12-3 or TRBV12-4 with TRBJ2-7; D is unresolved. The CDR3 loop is CASSLRNEQYF. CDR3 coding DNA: TGTGCCAGCAGTCTACGTAACGAGCAGTACTTC.